This T cell receptor beta chain was retrieved from a study of blood T cells in healthy people across ages. Study results and caveats: Donors of long life had a larger count of naive CD4+ cells and greater diversity than aged donors. Changes seen in expanded clonotypes were possibly confounded by donor CMV status left unknown.

This clonotype was found a few times. Antigen specificity is unknown. The study recruited healthy Caucasian donors from Russia who were aged about 6 to 95. Together with a sample-barcoded 5' primer, a J-beta primer mix was included in a second PCR lasting roughly 6 to 12 cycles. The yield of each sample was at least 2.5 million CDR3-containing paired-end reads. TCRdb reanalysed the 5' RACE reads using MiXCR and keeps one entry per CDR3 protein. The sample includes hundreds of thousands of distinct CDR3 sequences, 55% to 70% of them seen just once. The V gene end was trimmed by 1 base and the J gene end by 1 base; junction bases not matched to a gene: 14. Germline V gene lookup returns CDR1 SQVTM and CDR2 ANQGSEA. This CDR3 contains 20 residues.

The sequencing input was blood. This chain joins TRBV29-1 and TRBJ2-3, with 13 bases identical to TRBD2. The source is a man aged 25 to 40 in good health. The CDR3 region is CSVEGVRELAGGPRTDTQYF. CDR3 bases: TGCAGCGTTGAAGGGGTCCGAGAACTAGCGGGAGGGCCCCGCACAGATACGCAGTATTTT.